This passage covers 24 T cell receptor beta chains from one sample sequenced in a study of regulatory T cells in long-lasting Graves disease. The time point here: persistent/refractory GD, antithyroid drugs over 5 years with positive TRAb. With RNA extracted from PBMCs as input, the TCR library was made. To make TCR beta libraries, researchers used iRepertoire HTBI primers and Arm-PCR of CDR3 regions. Via MiXCR, TCRdb re-called the multiplex PCR reads, giving one row per CDR3 protein. Of 310,000 or so distinct CDR3 sequences in the sample, less than 20% are singletons; the top ten hold about 29%. The sample consisted of peripheral blood mononuclear cells (PBMCs), taken when the disease was refractory, from a patient treated with antithyroid drugs. The receptors derive from a female donor with Graves disease.

The chain combines TRBV19 with TRBJ2-7; D not resolved. This CDR3 has 12 residues. V shed 4 bases and J shed 3 bases, with 7 bases lying between them. Per germline, CDR1 LNHDA and CDR2 SQIVND (reference sequence). CDR3 region: CASSNRNYEQYF. As DNA, the CDR3 is TGTGCCAGTAGTAACCGCAACTACGAGCAGTACTTC.

The V gene is TRBV19, the J gene TRBJ2-2; D may be TRBD2 (7 bases). Trimming cost V 0 bases and J 5 bases, with 13 bases left between them. This CDR3 is built from 16 residues. Germline V gene lookup returns CDR1 LNHDA and CDR2 SQIVND (reference sequence). CDR3 residues: CASSIERGRGTGELFF. The CDR3 DNA is TGTGCCAGTAGTATAGAGCGGGGGAGGGGGACCGGGGAGCTGTTTTTT. Using reference TRBV19 and TRBJ2-2 for the parts outside the CDR3, the full variable domain is DGGITQSPKYLFRKEGQNVTLSCEQNLNHDAMYWYRQDPGQGLRLIYYSQIVNDFQKGDIAEGYSVSREKKESFPLTVTSAQKNPTAFYLCASSIERGRGTGELFFGEGSRLTVL.

The rearrangement links TRBV5-1 to TRBJ1-2; 9 bases agree with TRBD1. Germline CDR1 reads SGHRS; CDR2 reads YFSETQ. The CDR3 has 12 residues. V lost 0 bases, J lost 10 bases, and 1 base stayed unmatched. Here the CDR3 reads CASSLGTGDYTF. DNA for the CDR3: TGCGCCAGCAGCTTGGGGACAGGGGACTACACCTTC.

In this sample, this clonotype turned up many times. This chain joins TRBV11-2 and TRBJ2-2; D remains ambiguous. V was cut by 8 bases and J by 1 base, with 20 bases left in between. The CDR3 runs 17 residues. Germline lookup yields CDR1 SGHAT and CDR2 FQNNGV. The CDR3 DNA reads as TGTGCCAGCGGAGACCGGGCTTACCTTCAGAACACCGGGGAGCTGTTTTTT. This gives the protein CASGDRAYLQNTGELFF.

This clonotype has ten or more counts. V usage is TRBV28 and J usage is TRBJ2-7; 7 bases align to TRBD2. The length of the CDR3 is 15 residues. The germline V gene has CDR1 MDHEN and CDR2 SYDVKM. The trim removed 1 base at V and 5 bases at J, leaving 8 bases unmatched. CDR3 loop: CASSLLVASGHEQYF. The CDR3 DNA follows: TGTGCCAGCAGTTTATTAGTGGCTAGCGGTCACGAGCAGTACTTC. The variable domain in full, with the rest retrieved from reference TRBV28 and TRBJ2-7, is DVKVTQSSRYLVKRTGEKVFLECVQDMDHENMFWYRQDPGLGLRLIYFSYDVKMKEKGDIPEGYSVSREKKERFSLILESASTNQTSMYLCASSLLVASGHEQYFGPGTRLTVT.

The J gene is TRBJ2-7, the V gene TRBV5-1; D unresolved. Trimming took off 4 bases at V and 7 bases at J, with 21 bases between the two ends. The CDR3 contains 15 residues. Germline V gives CDR1 SGHRS, CDR2 YFSETQ. The CDR3 region has the DNA TGCGCCAGCAGCCTCCCCAATCCCCCAGAGAATGAGCAGTACTTC. Amino acid sequence: CASSLPNPPENEQYF. Looking up the rest from reference TRBV5-1 and TRBJ2-7 gives the full variable domain: KAGVTQTPRYLIKTRGQQVTLSCSPISGHRSVSWYQQTPGQGLQFLFEYFSETQRNKGNFPGRFSGRQFSNSRSEMNVSTLELGDSALYLCASSLPNPPENEQYFGPGTRLTVT.

Comments on this clonotype: One end of the junction is discordant with germline, which a read error may explain. The chain couples TRBV28 to TRBJ2-7; possibly TRBD2 for D (5 bases). Germline V gene lookup returns CDR1 MDHEN and CDR2 SYDVKM. There are 15 residues in the CDR3. This CDR3 reads CASSLALGLSHEQYF. The CDR3 nucleotides read TGTGCCAGCAGTTTAGCCCTCGGACTCTCCCACGAGCAGTACTTC. The whole variable domain, remainder taken from reference TRBV28 and TRBJ2-7, is DVKVTQSSRYLVKRTGEKVFLECVQDMDHENMFWYRQDPGLGLRLIYFSYDVKMKEKGDIPEGYSVSREKKERFSLILESASTNQTSMYLCASSLALGLSHEQYFGPGTRLTVT.

V gene TRBV24-1 combines with J gene TRBJ2-1; no definite D call. The germline V gene encodes CDR1 KGHDR and CDR2 SFDVKD. This CDR3 has 13 amino acids. The V and J ends lost 4 bases and 0 bases respectively, with 3 bases between them. The CDR3 region is CATSDDSYNEQFF. The CDR3 region has the DNA TGTGCCACCAGTGACGACTCCTACAATGAGCAGTTCTTC.

This chain links TRBV19 with TRBJ1-6; possible D gene TRBD1, 6 bases. The CDR3 extends over 14 amino acids. Germline V gene data show CDR1 as LNHDA and CDR2 as SQIVND (reference sequence). Trimming removed 3 bases from V and 6 bases from J, with 9 bases in between. The CDR3 DNA follows: TGTGCCAGTAGTATGGACAGAACTAATTCACCCCTCCACTTT. Translation: CASSMDRTNSPLHF. Using reference TRBV19 and TRBJ1-6 for the parts outside the CDR3, the full variable domain is DGGITQSPKYLFRKEGQNVTLSCEQNLNHDAMYWYRQDPGQGLRLIYYSQIVNDFQKGDIAEGYSVSREKKESFPLTVTSAQKNPTAFYLCASSMDRTNSPLHFGNGTRLTVT.

In this sample, this clonotype turned up many times. The genes are TRBV2 and TRBJ2-2; D ambiguous. V was pared by 8 bases and J by 7 bases, with 5 bases between. Germline V gene lookup returns CDR1 SNHLY and CDR2 FYNNEI. The CDR3 extends over 10 amino acids. The CDR3 nucleotides read TGTGCCAGCGGGAACGGGGAGCTGTTTTTT. Translated: CASGNGELFF.

This clonotype is a singleton in its sample. V usage is TRBV7-9 and J usage is TRBJ1-3; a weak D match, TRBD1 (6 bases). Germline loops: CDR1 SEHNR, CDR2 FQNEAQ (reference sequence). The V gene lost 2 bases and the J gene lost 0 bases, with 17 bases spanning the gap. The length of the CDR3 is 18 residues. CDR3 amino acids: CASSLSKIGQSSGNTIYF. The CDR3 nucleotides are TGTGCCAGCAGCTTATCTAAAATTGGACAGAGCTCTGGAAACACCATATATTTT.

This clonotype was counted at least ten times. The CDR3, as DNA: TGCAGTGCTAGCAACCCCCCGGGGCGGGGTACTGAAGCTTTCTTT. Translation: CSASNPPGRGTEAFF. V usage is TRBV20-1 and J usage is TRBJ1-1, with D possibly TRBD1 on 5 matching bases. This CDR3 has 15 residues. Germline V lookup: CDR1 DFQATT, CDR2 SNEGSKA (reference sequence). The V end lost 3 bases, the J end lost 5 bases, and 19 bases lay between the germline ends.

This clonotype was counted many times. The chain is built from TRBV5-5 and TRBJ2-5, with a tentative D call TRBD2 (7 bases). The CDR3 length is 14 residues. Looked up from germline, CDR1 is SGHKS and CDR2 is YYEKEE (reference sequence). V shed 0 bases and J shed 6 bases, with 12 bases lying between them. For the CDR3, the DNA is TGTGCCAGCAGCTTGGGAGGGGGAGGGAAGACCCAGTACTTC. Protein product: CASSLGGGGKTQYF.

The chain combines TRBV29-1 with TRBJ2-1, with 13 bases fitting TRBD2. CDR1 is SQVTM, CDR2 ANQGSEA, per germline. The CDR3 totals 19 residues. The J segment lost 3 bases and the V segment lost 3 bases, leaving 14 bases of the junction unmatched. This CDR3 is CSVEGVGTSGIAIYNEQFF. The CDR3 DNA is TGCAGCGTTGAGGGGGTGGGGACTAGCGGGATAGCCATCTACAATGAGCAGTTCTTC.

The J gene is TRBJ1-4, the V gene TRBV2, with a tentative D call TRBD1 (5 bases). Trimming shortened V by 3 bases and J by 4 bases, and 12 bases separated the two germline ends. Germline loops: CDR1 SNHLY, CDR2 FYNNEI. The CDR3 is 15 amino acids. In DNA form, the CDR3 reads TGTGCCAGCAGTGAGACGAGGGGCGGTAATGAAAAACTGTTTTTT. This codes for CASSETRGGNEKLFF.

The chain couples TRBV4-1 to TRBJ2-6, with TRBD2 identical over 7 bases. Germline V gene lookup returns CDR1 MGHRA and CDR2 YSYEKL. With 4 bases clipped from V and 3 bases from J, the junction kept 3 bases outside the gene matches. CDR3 length equals 15 residues. For the CDR3, the DNA is TGCGCCAGCAGCCGGGGGGGATTTGGGGCCAACGTCCTGACTTTC. It encodes CASSRGGFGANVLTF.

The V gene is TRBV11-3, the J gene TRBJ2-5, with unresolved D. Germline V gene data show CDR1 as SGHNT and CDR2 as YENEEA. This CDR3 spans 14 amino acids. V was pared by 3 bases and J by 1 base, with 9 bases between. The CDR3 nucleotides are TGTGCCAGCAGCTTCCTCCGCGGCCAAGAGACCCAGTACTTC. Translated: CASSFLRGQETQYF.

This clonotype was detected a few times. The genes are TRBV9 and TRBJ1-1; a weak D match, TRBD1 (5 bases). The CDR3 sequence is 13 residues long. V was pared by 3 bases and J by 3 bases, with 9 bases between. Germline values: CDR1 SGDLS, CDR2 YYNGEE. DNA for the CDR3: TGTGCCAGCAGCGGCCGGGACGACACTGAAGCTTTCTTT. This encodes CASSGRDDTEAFF.

This clonotype was seen only a few times. V gene TRBV9 combines with J gene TRBJ1-3; 7 bases agree with TRBD1. CDR1 and CDR2 from the germline V gene are SGDLS and YYNGEE. This CDR3 contains 14 residues. V lost 4 bases, J lost 3 bases, and 4 bases stayed unmatched. The CDR3 nucleotides are TGTGCCAGCAGCTTACAGGGGATTGGAAACACCATATATTTT. Protein sequence: CASSLQGIGNTIYF.

Ten or more counts support this clonotype. V usage is TRBV6-1 and J usage is TRBJ1-1, with 11 bases aligning to TRBD1. The CDR3 has 15 residues. Germline V gene lookup returns CDR1 MNHNS and CDR2 SASEGT. Losses at the gene ends were 6 bases for V and 0 bases for J; bases not matched to a gene: 3. This CDR3 reads CASRGQGGVNTEAFF. CDR3 coding DNA: TGTGCCAGCAGGGGACAGGGGGGAGTGAACACTGAAGCTTTCTTT.

The chain employs TRBV4-1 and TRBJ1-1; the D gene is possibly TRBD1 (6 bases). Germline V CDR1 and CDR2: MGHRA, YSYEKL. The CDR3 is 16 amino acids. The ends were cut back, 1 base at V and 1 base at J, with 13 bases in the middle. The CDR3 reads CASSQAGVQGNTEAFF. DNA of the CDR3: TGCGCCAGCAGCCAAGCCGGGGTACAGGGGAACACTGAAGCTTTCTTT.

The chain couples TRBV18 to TRBJ1-6; D gene uncertain. This CDR3 is built from 13 residues. Trimming left V 6 bases short and J 10 bases short, with 13 bases between. Germline V gene data show CDR1 as KGHSH and CDR2 as LQKENI. In nucleotides, the CDR3 is TGTGCCAGCTCCCCCCAGGCAGACTCACCCCTCCACTTT. Translation: CASSPQADSPLHF.

There are a few counts of this clonotype. The rearrangement joins TRBV6-1 to TRBJ2-5; tentative D call: TRBD1 (6 bases). Trimming removed 6 bases from V and 5 bases from J, with 22 bases in between. The CDR3 contains 16 residues. The germline gives CDR1 MNHNS, CDR2 SASEGT. This chain's CDR3 is CASSPSPDSWGETQYF. DNA for the CDR3: TGTGCCAGCAGCCCCTCCCCGGACAGTTGGGGGGAGACCCAGTACTTC.

This clonotype was seen at least ten times. The chain carries TRBV3-1 and TRBJ2-7; no clear D. Germline loops: CDR1 LGHDT, CDR2 YNNKEL (reference sequence). Between the trimmed V and J ends, which lost 4 bases and 3 bases, there was a span of 16 bases. The CDR3 spans 15 residues. DNA for the CDR3: TGTGCCAGCAGCCGCCGACGGGCTAGTGTCTACGAGCAGTACTTC. Its translation is CASSRRRASVYEQYF.